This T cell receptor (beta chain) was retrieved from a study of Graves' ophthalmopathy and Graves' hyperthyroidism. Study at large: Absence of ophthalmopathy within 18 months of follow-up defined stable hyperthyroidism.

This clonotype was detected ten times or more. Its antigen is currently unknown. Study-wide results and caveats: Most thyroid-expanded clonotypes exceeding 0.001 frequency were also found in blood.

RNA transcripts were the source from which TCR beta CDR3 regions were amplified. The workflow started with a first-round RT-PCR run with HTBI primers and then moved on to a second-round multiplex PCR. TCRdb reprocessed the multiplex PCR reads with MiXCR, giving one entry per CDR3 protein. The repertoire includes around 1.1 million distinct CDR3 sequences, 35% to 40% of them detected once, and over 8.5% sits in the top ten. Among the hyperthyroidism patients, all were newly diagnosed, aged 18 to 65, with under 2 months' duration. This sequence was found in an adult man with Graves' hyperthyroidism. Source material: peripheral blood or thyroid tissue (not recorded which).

CDR3 bases: TGTGCCAGTAGAGATCGTACAGGGAGGACTGGGGCCAACGTCCTGACTTTC. Encoded protein: CASRDRTGRTGANVLTF. The gene calls are TRBV19 and TRBJ2-6, with D tentatively TRBD1 or TRBD2 (6 bases each). V lost 6 bases, J lost 2 bases, and 17 bases lay in between. Germline assignment: CDR1 LNHDA and CDR2 SQIVND (reference sequence). CDR3 size: 17 residues. Combining the CDR3 with reference TRBV19 and TRBJ2-6 gives the whole variable domain DGGITQSPKYLFRKEGQNVTLSCEQNLNHDAMYWYRQDPGQGLRLIYYSQIVNDFQKGDIAEGYSVSREKKESFPLTVTSAQKNPTAFYLCASRDRTGRTGANVLTFGAGSRLTVL.